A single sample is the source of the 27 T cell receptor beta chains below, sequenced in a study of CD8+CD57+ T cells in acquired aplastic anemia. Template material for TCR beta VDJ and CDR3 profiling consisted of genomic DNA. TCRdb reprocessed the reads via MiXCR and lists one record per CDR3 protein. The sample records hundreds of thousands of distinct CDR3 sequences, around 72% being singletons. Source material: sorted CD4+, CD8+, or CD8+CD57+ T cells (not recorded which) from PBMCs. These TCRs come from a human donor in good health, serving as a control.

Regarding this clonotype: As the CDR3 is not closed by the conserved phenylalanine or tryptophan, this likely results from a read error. The CDR3 loop reads CASSLAMTAYNEQAFS. The DNA for the CDR3 is TGTGCCAGCAGCTTAGCGATGACAGCGTACAATGAGCAGGCTTTCTCT. This chain uses TRBV7-2 with TRBJ1-1, with D possibly being TRBD1 (5 bases). CDR3 size: 16 residues. CDR1 is SGHTA, CDR2 FQGNSA, per germline. Trimming took off 0 bases at V and 11 bases at J, with 22 bases between the two ends.

CDR3 amino acids: CASSQVAAYEQYYF. Written as DNA, the CDR3 is TGTGCCAGCAGCCAAGTAGCGGCCTACGAGCAGTACTACTTC. The chain links TRBV14 to TRBJ2-7; TRBD2 might be the D (6 bases). The CDR3 has 14 residues. Trimming cost V 1 base and J 13 bases, with 20 bases left between them. From germline, CDR1 is SGHDN and CDR2 FVKESK.

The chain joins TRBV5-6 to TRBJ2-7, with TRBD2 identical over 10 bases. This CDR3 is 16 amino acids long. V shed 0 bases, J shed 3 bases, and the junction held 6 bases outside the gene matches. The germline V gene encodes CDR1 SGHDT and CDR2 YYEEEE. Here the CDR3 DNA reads TGTGCCAGCAGCTTGGACAGCAGGACTAGCGGCTACGAGCAGTACTTC. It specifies CASSLDSRTSGYEQYF. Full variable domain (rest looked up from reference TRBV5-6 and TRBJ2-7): DAGVTQSPTHLIKTRGQQVTLRCSPKSGHDTVSWYQQALGQGPQFIFQYYEEEERQRGNFPDRFSGHQFPNYSSELNVNALLLGDSALYLCASSLDSRTSGYEQYFGPGTRLTVT.

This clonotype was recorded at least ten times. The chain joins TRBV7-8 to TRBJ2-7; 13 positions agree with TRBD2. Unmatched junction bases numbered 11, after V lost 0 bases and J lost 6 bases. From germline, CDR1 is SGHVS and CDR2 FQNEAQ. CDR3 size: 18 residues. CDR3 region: CASSLALGTSGGVGEQYF. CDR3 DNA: TGTGCCAGCAGCTTAGCGCTGGGCACTAGCGGGGGGGTGGGCGAGCAGTACTTC.

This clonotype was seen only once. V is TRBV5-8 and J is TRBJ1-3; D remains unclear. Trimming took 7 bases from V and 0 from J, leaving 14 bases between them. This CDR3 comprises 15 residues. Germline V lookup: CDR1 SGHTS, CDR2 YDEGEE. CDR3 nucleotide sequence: TGTGCCAGCGCTTACGGCCAGACCTCTGGAAACACCATATATTTT. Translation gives CASAYGQTSGNTIYF.

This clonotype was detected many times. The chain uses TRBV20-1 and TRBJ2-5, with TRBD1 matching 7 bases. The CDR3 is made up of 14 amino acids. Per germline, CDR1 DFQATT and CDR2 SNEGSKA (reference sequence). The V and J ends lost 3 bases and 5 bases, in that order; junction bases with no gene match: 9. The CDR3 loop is CSASTYKGAETQYF. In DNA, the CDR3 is TGCAGTGCTAGCACCTACAAGGGGGCTGAGACCCAGTACTTC.

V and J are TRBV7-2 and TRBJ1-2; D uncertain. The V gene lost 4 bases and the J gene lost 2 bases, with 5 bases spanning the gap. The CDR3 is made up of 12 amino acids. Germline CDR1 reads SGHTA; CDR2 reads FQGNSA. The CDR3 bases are TGTGCCAGCAGCTCGGGAAACTATGGCTACACCTTC. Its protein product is CASSSGNYGYTF.

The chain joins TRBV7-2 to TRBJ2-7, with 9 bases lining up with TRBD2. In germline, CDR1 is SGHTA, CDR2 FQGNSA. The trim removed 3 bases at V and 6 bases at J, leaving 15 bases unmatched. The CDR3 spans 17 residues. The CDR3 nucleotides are TGTGCCAGCAGCTTGGTTATCGCGGGGGGGGTTTACACCGAGCAGTACTTC. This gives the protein CASSLVIAGGVYTEQYF.

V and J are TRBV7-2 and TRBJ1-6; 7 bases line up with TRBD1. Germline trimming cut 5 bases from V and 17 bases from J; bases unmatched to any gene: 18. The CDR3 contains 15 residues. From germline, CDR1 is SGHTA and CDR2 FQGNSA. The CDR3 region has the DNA TGTGCCAGCAGCCCCAGGGGGGGCGAGACCCAGTACTTCCACTTT. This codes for CASSPRGGETQYFHF.

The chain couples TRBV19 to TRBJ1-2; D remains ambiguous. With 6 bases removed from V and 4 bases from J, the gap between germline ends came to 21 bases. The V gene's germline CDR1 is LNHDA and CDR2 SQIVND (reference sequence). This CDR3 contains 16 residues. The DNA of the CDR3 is TGTGCCAGTAGCCCCCACTCCTTGGGGTCCGGCTATGGCTACACCTTC. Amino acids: CASSPHSLGSGYGYTF.

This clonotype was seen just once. The CDR3 loop is CSVESPGGATEAFF. In DNA form, the CDR3 reads TGCAGCGTTGAATCTCCGGGGGGTGCCACTGAAGCTTTCTTT. The chain combines TRBV29-1 with TRBJ1-1, with D perhaps matching TRBD1 (5 bases). In germline, CDR1 is SQVTM, CDR2 ANQGSEA. There are 14 residues in the CDR3. Trimming removed 2 bases from V and 4 bases from J, with 14 bases in between.

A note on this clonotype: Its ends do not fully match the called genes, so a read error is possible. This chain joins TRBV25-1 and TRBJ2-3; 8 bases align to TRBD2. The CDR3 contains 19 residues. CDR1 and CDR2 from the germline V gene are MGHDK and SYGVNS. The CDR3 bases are TGTTCCAGCAGTTTAGTGGGAGGCGGGAGGACTACTAGCGCAGATACGCAGTATTTT. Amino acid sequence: CSSSLVGGGRTTSADTQYF.

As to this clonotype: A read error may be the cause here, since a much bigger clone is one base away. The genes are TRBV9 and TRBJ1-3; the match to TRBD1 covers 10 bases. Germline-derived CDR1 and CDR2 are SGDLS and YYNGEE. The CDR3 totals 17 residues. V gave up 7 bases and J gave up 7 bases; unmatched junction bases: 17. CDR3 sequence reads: CASGRANDRGPGNTIYF. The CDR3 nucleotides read TGTGCCAGCGGCCGGGCAAACGACAGGGGGCCAGGGAACACCATATATTTT. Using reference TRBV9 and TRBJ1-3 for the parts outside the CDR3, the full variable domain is DSGVTQTPKHLITATGQRVTLRCSPRSGDLSVYWYQQSLDQGLQFLIQYYNGEERAKGNILERFSAQQFPDLHSELNLSSLELGDSALYFCASGRANDRGPGNTIYFGEGSWLTVV.

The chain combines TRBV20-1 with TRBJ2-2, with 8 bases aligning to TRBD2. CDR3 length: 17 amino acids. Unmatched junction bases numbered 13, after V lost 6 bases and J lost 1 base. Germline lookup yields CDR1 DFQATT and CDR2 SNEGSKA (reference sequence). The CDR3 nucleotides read TGCAGTGCCTCGGGGGTAGCGGGGACCTTGAACACCGGGGAGCTGTTTTTT. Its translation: CSASGVAGTLNTGELFF.

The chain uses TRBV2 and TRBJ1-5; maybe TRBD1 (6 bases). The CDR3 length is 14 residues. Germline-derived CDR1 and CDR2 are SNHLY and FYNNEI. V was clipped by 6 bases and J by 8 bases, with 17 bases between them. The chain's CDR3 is CASSQGGGGEPQHF. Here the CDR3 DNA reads TGTGCCAGCAGCCAGGGAGGGGGAGGGGAGCCCCAGCATTTT.

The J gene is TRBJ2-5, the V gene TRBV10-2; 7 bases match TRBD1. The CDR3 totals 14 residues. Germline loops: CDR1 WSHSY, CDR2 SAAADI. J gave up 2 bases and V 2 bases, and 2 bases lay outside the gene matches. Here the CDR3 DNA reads TGCGCCAGCAGTGAGCAGGGGGAACAAGAGACCCAGTACTTC. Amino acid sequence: CASSEQGEQETQYF.

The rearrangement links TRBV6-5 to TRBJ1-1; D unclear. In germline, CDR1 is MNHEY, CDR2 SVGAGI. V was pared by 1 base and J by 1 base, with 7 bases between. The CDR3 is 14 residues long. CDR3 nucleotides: TGTGCCAGCAGTTACTTTGGATCGAACACTGAAGCTTTCTTT. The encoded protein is CASSYFGSNTEAFF.

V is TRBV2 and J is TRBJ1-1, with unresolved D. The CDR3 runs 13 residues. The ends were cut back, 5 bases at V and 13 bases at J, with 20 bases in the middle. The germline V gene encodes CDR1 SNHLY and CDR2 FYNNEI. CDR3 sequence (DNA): TGTGCCAGCAGTCCAGCCAGGCACGCTCCCCATTTCTTT. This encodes CASSPARHAPHFF.

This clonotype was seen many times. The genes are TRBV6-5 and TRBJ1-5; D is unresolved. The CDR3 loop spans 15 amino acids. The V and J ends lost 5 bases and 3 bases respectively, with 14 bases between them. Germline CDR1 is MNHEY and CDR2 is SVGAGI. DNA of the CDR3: TGTGCCAGCAGTCGACGGGCTAGCGACAATCAGCCCCAGCATTTT. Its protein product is CASSRRASDNQPQHF.

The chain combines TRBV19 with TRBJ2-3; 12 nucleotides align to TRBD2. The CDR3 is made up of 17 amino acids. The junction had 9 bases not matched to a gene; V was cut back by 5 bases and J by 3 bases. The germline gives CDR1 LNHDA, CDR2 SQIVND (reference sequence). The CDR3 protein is CASSSPKTSGGTDTQYF. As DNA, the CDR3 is TGTGCCAGTAGTTCACCTAAGACTAGCGGGGGAACAGATACGCAGTATTTT.

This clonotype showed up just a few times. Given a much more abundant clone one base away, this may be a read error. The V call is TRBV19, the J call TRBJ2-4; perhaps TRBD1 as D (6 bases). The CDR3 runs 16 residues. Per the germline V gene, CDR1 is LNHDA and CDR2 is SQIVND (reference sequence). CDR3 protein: CARSSGTILAKNIQYF. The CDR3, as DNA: TGTGCCCGTAGTTCCGGGACAATCTTAGCCAAAAACATTCAGTACTTC.

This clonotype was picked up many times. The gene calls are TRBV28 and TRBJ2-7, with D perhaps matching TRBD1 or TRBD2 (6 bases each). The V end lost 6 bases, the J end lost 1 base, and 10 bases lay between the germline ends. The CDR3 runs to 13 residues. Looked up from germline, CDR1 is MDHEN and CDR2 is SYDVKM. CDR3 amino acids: CASRWGASYEQYF. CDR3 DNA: TGTGCCAGCAGATGGGGGGCTTCCTACGAGCAGTACTTC.

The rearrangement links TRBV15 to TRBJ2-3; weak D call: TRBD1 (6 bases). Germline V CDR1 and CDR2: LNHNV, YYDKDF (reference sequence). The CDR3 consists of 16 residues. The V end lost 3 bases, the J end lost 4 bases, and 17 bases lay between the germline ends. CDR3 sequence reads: CATSSLVQGLSDTQYF. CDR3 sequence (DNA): TGTGCCACCAGCAGCTTGGTCCAGGGGCTCTCAGATACGCAGTATTTT.

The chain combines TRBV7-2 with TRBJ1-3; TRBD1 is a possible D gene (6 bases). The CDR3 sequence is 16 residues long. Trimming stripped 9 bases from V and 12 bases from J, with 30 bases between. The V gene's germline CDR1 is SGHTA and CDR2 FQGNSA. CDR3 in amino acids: CASSHGEAGAETIIYF. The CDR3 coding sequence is TGTGCCAGTAGCCATGGGGAGGCGGGGGCTGAAACCATCATATATTTT.

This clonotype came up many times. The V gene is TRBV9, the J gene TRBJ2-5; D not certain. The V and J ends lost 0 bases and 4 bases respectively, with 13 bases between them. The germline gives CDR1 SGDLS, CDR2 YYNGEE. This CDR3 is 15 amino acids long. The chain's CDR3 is CASSVGFLVGETQYF. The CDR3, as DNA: TGTGCCAGCAGCGTAGGATTCCTCGTGGGAGAGACCCAGTACTTC.

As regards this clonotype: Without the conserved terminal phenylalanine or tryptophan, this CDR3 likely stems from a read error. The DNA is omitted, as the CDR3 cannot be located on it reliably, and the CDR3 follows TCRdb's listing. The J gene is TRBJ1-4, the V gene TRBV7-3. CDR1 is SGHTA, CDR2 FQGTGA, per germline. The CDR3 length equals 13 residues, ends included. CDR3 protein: CASSIARTLKLSL.

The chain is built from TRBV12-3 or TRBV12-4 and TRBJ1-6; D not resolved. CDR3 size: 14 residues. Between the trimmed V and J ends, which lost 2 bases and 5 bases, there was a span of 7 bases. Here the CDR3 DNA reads TGTGCCAGCAGTTTAACCACGGATAATTCACCCCTCCACTTT. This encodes CASSLTTDNSPLHF.